This TCR beta chain emerged from a study of cytomegalovirus exposure and HLA in healthy donors. Study-level background: In a later analysis, it was reported that the roughly 120 validation repertoires had been produced on the same platform as the 500 to 750 repertoires belonging to the first cohort.

The approximately 120-subject validation cohort, separate from the approximately 670-subject first cohort, included the donors. General study results and limits: 150 or so TCR beta chains were listed as cytomegalovirus-associated. Clusters of TCRs from the first cohort tended to co-occur in the 120 validation repertoires (as a later analysis found).

About this clone: Its antigen is still unknown.

Method: immunoSEQ multiplex PCR; TCRdb's copy keeps in-frame clones and lacks some. Of 70,000 or so clones detected, less than 95% appear once; the ten largest clones hold more than 0.9%. This CDR3 contains 17 residues. Germline-derived CDR1 and CDR2 are PRHDT and FYEKMQ (reference sequence). V shed 2 bases, J shed 8 bases, and the junction held 17 bases outside the gene matches. Sequencing was done on a sample of PBMCs. The origin of this receptor is a woman younger than 35 in good health and CMV-seronegative. The chain couples TRBV13 to TRBJ1-2; 7 bases are a match to TRBD1. In DNA, the CDR3 is TGTGCCAGCAGCTTACTGGGGGACCCGGGACAGACGGAAGGCTACACCTTC. It is translated as CASSLLGDPGQTEGYTF.